Given below is one TCR beta chain in context. In the original analysis: Amplification of reference gene primers was used by the study to estimate nucleated cell counts. The protocol was immunoSEQ multiplex PCR, while the TCRdb copy is restricted to in-frame clones and leaves out a portion. V and J calls and clone size follow that table, whereas D and trimming were derived from the DNA. The sample lists about 230,000 clones, approximately 82% seen once, with approximately 2.6% in the top ten. The sample belongs to a study of blood T cell repertoires in COVID-19. Study summary: Samples came from the United States, Italy and Spain, spanning acute and convalescent COVID-19. PBMCs, B-cell-depleted T cells, or T cells provided the cDNA or gDNA that made up the material.

Trimming cost V 5 bases and J 5 bases, with 9 bases left between them. CDR3 length: 12 residues. Sequenced input: peripheral blood. This clonotype was sampled from a woman aged 70 to 79 with active or convalescent COVID-19. The V gene is TRBV12-3 or TRBV12-4, the J gene TRBJ1-1; D possibly corresponds to TRBD1 (5 bases). The CDR3 DNA is TGTGCCAGCAGTGGAGGGGTTACTGAAGCTTTCTTT. It translates to CASSGGVTEAFF.